Presented here are 12 T cell receptor beta chains from one specimen sequenced in a study of T cell repertoires in cytomegalovirus infection. These receptors lack a known antigen. A single record per CDR3 protein comes from TCRdb applying MiXCR to the reads. The sample shows some 940,000 distinct CDR3 sequences, around 31% of them seen only once. Sequenced material: cultured CD8+ T cells from PBMCs, taken from culture after CMV antigen stimulation. These receptors were collected from a human donor in good health (CMV status not recorded). Some clones in this sample may be carry-over from other donors' samples.

This chain uses TRBV10-3 with TRBJ1-4; TRBD1 is a possible D gene (6 bases). The CDR3 extends over 14 amino acids. V was cut by 0 bases and J by 6 bases, with 8 bases left in between. Germline V gene sequence: CDR1 ENHRY, CDR2 SYGVKD. Here the CDR3 DNA reads TGTGCCATCAGTGAGTCGACAGGAGATGAAAAACTGTTTTTT. This translates into CAISESTGDEKLFF.

This chain joins TRBV15 and TRBJ1-1; D not certain. Trimming pared 0 bases from V and 3 bases from J, leaving 5 bases between. CDR1 and CDR2 from the germline V gene are LNHNV and YYDKDF (reference sequence). The length of the CDR3 is 13 residues. The CDR3 loop is CATSREFHTEAFF. CDR3 sequence (DNA): TGTGCCACCAGCAGAGAATTCCACACTGAAGCTTTCTTT.

The chain has TRBV7-9 and TRBJ2-1; TRBD1 is a possible D gene (6 bases). Germline V gives CDR1 SEHNR, CDR2 FQNEAQ (reference sequence). V was clipped by 3 bases and J by 8 bases, with 11 bases between them. The CDR3 length is 13 residues. Here the CDR3 reads CASSLVGADEQFF. Here the CDR3 DNA reads TGTGCCAGCAGCTTGGTGGGGGCCGATGAGCAGTTCTTC.

V is TRBV4-1 and J is TRBJ1-2, with unresolved D. Deletions cut 4 bases from V and 12 bases from J, with 15 bases between. The CDR3 has 12 residues. Looked up from germline, CDR1 is MGHRA and CDR2 is YSYEKL. The CDR3 bases are TGCGCCAGCAGCCCCCCGCTTGGGAAAAACACCTTC. This codes for CASSPPLGKNTF.

This clonotype was seen at least ten times. This sequence joins TRBV7-2 and TRBJ2-7; D is undetermined. V gave up 5 bases and J gave up 3 bases, with 17 bases separating them. Looked up from germline, CDR1 is SGHTA and CDR2 is FQGNSA. There are 15 residues in the CDR3. The DNA for the CDR3 is TGTGCCAGCAGCCGAAAGGACCTACCGGACTACGAGCAGTACTTC. Residues: CASSRKDLPDYEQYF.

The chain's CDR3 is CASSKGAEGGYGSTPKNIQYF. The CDR3 coding sequence is TGTGCCAGCAGTAAAGGGGCGGAAGGGGGCTACGGCTCGACGCCCAAAAACATTCAGTACTTC. V and J are TRBV6-2 or TRBV6-3 and TRBJ2-4; TRBD1 aligns across 7 bases. The junction had 24 bases not matched to a gene; V was cut back by 5 bases and J by 2 bases. Germline values: CDR1 MNHEY, CDR2 SVGEGT. This CDR3 contains 21 residues.

This sequence joins TRBV4-1 and TRBJ2-1; no firm D call. Trimming stripped 2 bases from V and 0 bases from J, with 14 bases between. Germline values: CDR1 MGHRA, CDR2 YSYEKL. The CDR3 extends over 17 amino acids. The CDR3 DNA sequence: TGCGCCAGCAGCCAAAATCTTCTCTCCAGCTCCTACAATGAGCAGTTCTTC. The encoded protein is CASSQNLLSSSYNEQFF.

The rearrangement joins TRBV28 to TRBJ2-3; no firm D call. The CDR3 is 16 amino acids. V dropped 4 bases and J dropped 0 bases, with 14 bases sitting between them. In germline, CDR1 is MDHEN, CDR2 SYDVKM. The CDR3 here is CASSSLGLLSTDTQYF. For the CDR3, the DNA is TGTGCCAGCAGTTCCTTGGGGTTACTAAGCACAGATACGCAGTATTTT. The full variable domain, rest sourced from reference TRBV28 and TRBJ2-3, is DVKVTQSSRYLVKRTGEKVFLECVQDMDHENMFWYRQDPGLGLRLIYFSYDVKMKEKGDIPEGYSVSREKKERFSLILESASTNQTSMYLCASSSLGLLSTDTQYFGPGTRLTVL.

The chain has TRBV20-1 and TRBJ2-1, with D unresolved. Trimming shortened V by 0 bases and J by 6 bases, and 15 bases separated the two germline ends. From germline, CDR1 is DFQATT and CDR2 SNEGSKA (reference sequence). CDR3 length: 15 amino acids. CDR3 amino acids: CSARDWSPEPNEQFF. In nucleotides, the CDR3 is TGCAGTGCTAGAGATTGGAGCCCAGAACCCAATGAGCAGTTCTTC.

This chain joins TRBV2 and TRBJ2-2; D gene uncertain. The germline V gene encodes CDR1 SNHLY and CDR2 FYNNEI. The CDR3 contains 13 residues. V gave up 8 bases and J gave up 1 base, with 8 bases separating them. In nucleotides, the CDR3 is TGTGCCAGCCAGGATCAGAACACCGGGGAGCTGTTTTTT. It translates to CASQDQNTGELFF.

This clonotype has a handful of counts. The chain is built from TRBV15 and TRBJ2-3; 9 bases line up with TRBD2. The J segment lost 3 bases and the V segment lost 0 bases, leaving 4 bases of the junction unmatched. CDR1 and CDR2 (germline): LNHNV, YYDKDF (reference sequence). The CDR3 is 16 residues long. The CDR3 is CATSRDETSGTDTQYF. DNA of the CDR3: TGTGCCACCAGCAGAGATGAGACTAGCGGAACAGATACGCAGTATTTT.

This clonotype has a count of ten or more. This chain uses TRBV7-9 with TRBJ2-1; the D is unclear. Looked up from germline, CDR1 is SEHNR and CDR2 is FQNEAQ (reference sequence). The V and J ends lost 8 bases and 6 bases respectively, with 11 bases between them. This CDR3 has 12 amino acids. In DNA form, the CDR3 reads TGTGCCAGCTCCCTTCCTAGCAATGAGCAGTTCTTC. Translating it yields CASSLPSNEQFF. The full variable domain, its missing parts supplied by reference TRBV7-9 and TRBJ2-1, is DTGVSQNPRHKITKRGQNVTFRCDPISEHNRLYWYRQTLGQGPEFLTYFQNEAQLEKSRLLSDRFSAERPKGSFSTLEIQRTEQGDSAMYLCASSLPSNEQFFGPGTRLTVL.